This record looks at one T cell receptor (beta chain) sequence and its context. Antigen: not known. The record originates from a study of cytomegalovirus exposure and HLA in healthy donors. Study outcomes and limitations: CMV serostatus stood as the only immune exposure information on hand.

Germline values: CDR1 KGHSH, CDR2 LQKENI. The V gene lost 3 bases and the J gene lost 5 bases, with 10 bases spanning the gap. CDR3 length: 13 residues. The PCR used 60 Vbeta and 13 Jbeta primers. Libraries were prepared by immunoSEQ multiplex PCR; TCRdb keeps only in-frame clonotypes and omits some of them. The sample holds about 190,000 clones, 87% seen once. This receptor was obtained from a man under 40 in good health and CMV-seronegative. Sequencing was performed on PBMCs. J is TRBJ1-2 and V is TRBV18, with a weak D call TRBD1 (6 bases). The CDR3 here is CASSPGTRYGYTF. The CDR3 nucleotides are TGTGCCAGCTCACCTGGGACACGATATGGCTACACCTTC.